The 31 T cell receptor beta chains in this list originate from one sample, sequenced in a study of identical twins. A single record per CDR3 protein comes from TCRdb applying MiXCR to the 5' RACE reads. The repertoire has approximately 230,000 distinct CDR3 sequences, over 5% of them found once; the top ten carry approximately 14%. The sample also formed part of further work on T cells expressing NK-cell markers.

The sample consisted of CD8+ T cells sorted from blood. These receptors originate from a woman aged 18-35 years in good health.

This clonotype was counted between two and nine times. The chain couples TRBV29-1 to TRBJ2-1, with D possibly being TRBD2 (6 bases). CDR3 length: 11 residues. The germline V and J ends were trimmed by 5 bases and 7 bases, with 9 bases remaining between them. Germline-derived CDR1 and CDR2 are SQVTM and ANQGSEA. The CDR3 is CSVHGGNEQFF. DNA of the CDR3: TGCAGCGTTCATGGAGGGAATGAGCAGTTCTTC.

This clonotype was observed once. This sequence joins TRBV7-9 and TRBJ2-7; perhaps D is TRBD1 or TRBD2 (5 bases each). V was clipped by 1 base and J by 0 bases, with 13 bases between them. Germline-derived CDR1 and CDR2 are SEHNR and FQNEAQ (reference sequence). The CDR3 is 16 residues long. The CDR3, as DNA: TGTGCCAGCAGCTTAGATACGGGGCTCTTCTCCTACGAGCAGTACTTC. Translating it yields CASSLDTGLFSYEQYF. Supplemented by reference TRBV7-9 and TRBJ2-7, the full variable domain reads DTGVSQNPRHKITKRGQNVTFRCDPISEHNRLYWYRQTLGQGPEFLTYFQNEAQLEKSRLLSDRFSAERPKGSFSTLEIQRTEQGDSAMYLCASSLDTGLFSYEQYFGPGTRLTVT.

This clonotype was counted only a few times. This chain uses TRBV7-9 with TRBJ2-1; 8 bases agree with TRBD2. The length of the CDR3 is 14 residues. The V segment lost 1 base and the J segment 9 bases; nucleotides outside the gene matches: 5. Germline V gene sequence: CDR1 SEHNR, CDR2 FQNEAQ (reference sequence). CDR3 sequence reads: CASSLVSGSSEQFF. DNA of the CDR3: TGTGCCAGCAGCTTAGTAAGCGGGAGTAGTGAGCAGTTCTTC.

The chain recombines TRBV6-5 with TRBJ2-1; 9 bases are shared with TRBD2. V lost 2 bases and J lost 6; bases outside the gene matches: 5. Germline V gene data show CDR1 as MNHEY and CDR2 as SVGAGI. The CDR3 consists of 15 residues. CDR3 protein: CASSYPLAGTNEQFF. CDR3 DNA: TGTGCCAGCAGTTACCCGCTAGCGGGAACCAATGAGCAGTTCTTC.

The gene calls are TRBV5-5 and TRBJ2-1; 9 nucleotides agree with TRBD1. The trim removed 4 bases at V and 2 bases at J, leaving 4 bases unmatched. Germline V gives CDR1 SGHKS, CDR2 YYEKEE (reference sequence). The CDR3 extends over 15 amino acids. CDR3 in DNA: TGTGCCAGCAGCCCCACAGGGGGCCCCTACAATGAGCAGTTCTTC. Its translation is CASSPTGGPYNEQFF. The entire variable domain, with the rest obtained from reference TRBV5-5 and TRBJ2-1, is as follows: DAGVTQSPTHLIKTRGQQVTLRCSPISGHKSVSWYQQVLGQGPQFIFQYYEKEERGRGNFPDRFSARQFPNYSSELNVNALLLGDSALYLCASSPTGGPYNEQFFGPGTRLTVL.

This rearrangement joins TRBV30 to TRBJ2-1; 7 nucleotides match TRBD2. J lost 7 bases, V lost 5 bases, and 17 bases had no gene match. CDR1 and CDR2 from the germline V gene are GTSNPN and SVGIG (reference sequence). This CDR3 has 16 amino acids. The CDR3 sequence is CAWVGFTAGVGNEQFF. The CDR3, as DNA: TGTGCCTGGGTGGGGTTTACTGCGGGAGTAGGAAATGAGCAGTTCTTC. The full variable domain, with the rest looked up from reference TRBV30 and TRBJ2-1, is SQTIHQWPATLVQPVGSPLSLECTVEGTSNPNLYWYRQAAGRGLQLLFYSVGIGQISSEVPQNLSASRPQDRQFILSSKKLLLSDSGFYLCAWVGFTAGVGNEQFFGPGTRLTVL.

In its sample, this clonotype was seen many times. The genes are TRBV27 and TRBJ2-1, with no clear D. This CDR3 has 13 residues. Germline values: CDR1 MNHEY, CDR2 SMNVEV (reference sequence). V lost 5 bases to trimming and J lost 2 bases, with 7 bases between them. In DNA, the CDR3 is TGTGCCAGCAGTGCGAGACCCTACAATGAGCAGTTCTTC. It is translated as CASSARPYNEQFF.

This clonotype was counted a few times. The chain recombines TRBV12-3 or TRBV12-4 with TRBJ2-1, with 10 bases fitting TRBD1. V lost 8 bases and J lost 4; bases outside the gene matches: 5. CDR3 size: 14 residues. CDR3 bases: TGTGCCAGCCGCCGGGACAGGGGATACAATGAGCAGTTCTTC. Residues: CASRRDRGYNEQFF.

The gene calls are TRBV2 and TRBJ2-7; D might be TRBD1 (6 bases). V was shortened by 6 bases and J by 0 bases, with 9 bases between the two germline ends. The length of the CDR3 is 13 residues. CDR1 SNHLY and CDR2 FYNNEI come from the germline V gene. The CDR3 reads CASRGTSSYEQYF. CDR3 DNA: TGTGCCAGCAGGGGGACAAGCTCCTACGAGCAGTACTTC.

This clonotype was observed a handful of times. CDR3 nucleotide sequence: TGTGCCAGCAGTTTGCTGGCGAGGGGCTATGGCTACACCTTC. Protein product: CASSLLARGYGYTF. The genes are TRBV27 and TRBJ1-2; TRBD1 might be the D (5 bases). CDR1 is MNHEY and CDR2 is SMNVEV in the germline V gene (reference sequence). V was pared by 3 bases and J by 4 bases, with 12 bases between. The CDR3 consists of 14 residues.

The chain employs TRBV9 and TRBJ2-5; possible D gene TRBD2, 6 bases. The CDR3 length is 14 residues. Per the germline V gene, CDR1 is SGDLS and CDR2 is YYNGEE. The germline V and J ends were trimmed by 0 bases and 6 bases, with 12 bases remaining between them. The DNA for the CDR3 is TGTGCCAGCAGCGTAGCTGCGGGGTGGCAGACCCAGTACTTC. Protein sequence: CASSVAAGWQTQYF.

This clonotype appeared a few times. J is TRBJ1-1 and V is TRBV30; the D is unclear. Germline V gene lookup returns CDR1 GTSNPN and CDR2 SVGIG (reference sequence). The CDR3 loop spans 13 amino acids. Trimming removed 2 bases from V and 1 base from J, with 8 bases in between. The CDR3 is CAWSWEQNTEAFF. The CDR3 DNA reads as TGTGCCTGGAGTTGGGAACAGAACACTGAAGCTTTCTTT.

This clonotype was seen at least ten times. The CDR3 DNA sequence: TGTGCCAGCAGCCTCACCCCGTTGTACAATGAGCAGTTCTTC. Residues: CASSLTPLYNEQFF. V is TRBV14 and J is TRBJ2-1; D unclear. Germline loops: CDR1 SGHDN, CDR2 FVKESK. V was trimmed by 4 bases and J by 4 bases, leaving 11 bases between them. The CDR3 consists of 14 residues.

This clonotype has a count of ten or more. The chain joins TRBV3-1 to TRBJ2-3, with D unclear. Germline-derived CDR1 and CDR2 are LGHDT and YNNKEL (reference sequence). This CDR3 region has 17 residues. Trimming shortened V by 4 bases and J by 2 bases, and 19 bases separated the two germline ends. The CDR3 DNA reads TGTGCCAGCAGCCCCCGTGGGTTCGTGGCCCTCACAGATACGCAGTATTTT. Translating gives CASSPRGFVALTDTQYF.

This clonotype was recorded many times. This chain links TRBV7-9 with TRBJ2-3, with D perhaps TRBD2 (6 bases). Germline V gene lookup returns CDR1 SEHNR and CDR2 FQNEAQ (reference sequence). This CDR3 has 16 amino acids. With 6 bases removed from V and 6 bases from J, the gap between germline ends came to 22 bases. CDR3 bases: TGTGCCAGCAGGCTTTCTCGGGGGATTCATTGGGATACGCAGTATTTT. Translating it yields CASRLSRGIHWDTQYF.

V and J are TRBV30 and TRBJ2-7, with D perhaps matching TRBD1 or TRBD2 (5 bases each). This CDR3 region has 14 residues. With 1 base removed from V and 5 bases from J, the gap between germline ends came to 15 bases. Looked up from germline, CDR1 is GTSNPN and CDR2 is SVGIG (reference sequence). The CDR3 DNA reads TGTGCCTGGAGTGCCCTGTGGGGGACCCACGAGCAGTACTTC. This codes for CAWSALWGTHEQYF. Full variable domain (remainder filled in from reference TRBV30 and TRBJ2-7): SQTIHQWPATLVQPVGSPLSLECTVEGTSNPNLYWYRQAAGRGLQLLFYSVGIGQISSEVPQNLSASRPQDRQFILSSKKLLLSDSGFYLCAWSALWGTHEQYFGPGTRLTVT.

CDR3 region: CSVGGGYTDTQYF. The CDR3 bases are TGCAGCGTTGGGGGGGGGTACACAGATACGCAGTATTTT. The V call is TRBV29-1, the J call TRBJ2-3, with 7 bases aligning to TRBD2. The CDR3 runs 13 residues. CDR1 and CDR2 from the germline V gene are SQVTM and ANQGSEA. The V and J ends lost 4 bases and 2 bases, in that order; junction bases with no gene match: 3.

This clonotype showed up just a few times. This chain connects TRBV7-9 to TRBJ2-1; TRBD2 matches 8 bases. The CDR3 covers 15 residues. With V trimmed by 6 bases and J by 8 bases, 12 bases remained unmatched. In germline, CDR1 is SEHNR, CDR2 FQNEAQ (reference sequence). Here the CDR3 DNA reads TGTGCCAGCAGTCCCGGAGCGGGAGAATTATATGAGCAGTTCTTC. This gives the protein CASSPGAGELYEQFF.

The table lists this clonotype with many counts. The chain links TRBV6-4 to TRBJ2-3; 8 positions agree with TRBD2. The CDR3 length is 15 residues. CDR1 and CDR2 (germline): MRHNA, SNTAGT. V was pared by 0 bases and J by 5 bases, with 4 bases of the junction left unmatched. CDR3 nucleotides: TGTGCCAGCAGTGACTCAGCGGGAGCGGGAGATACGCAGTATTTT. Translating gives CASSDSAGAGDTQYF.

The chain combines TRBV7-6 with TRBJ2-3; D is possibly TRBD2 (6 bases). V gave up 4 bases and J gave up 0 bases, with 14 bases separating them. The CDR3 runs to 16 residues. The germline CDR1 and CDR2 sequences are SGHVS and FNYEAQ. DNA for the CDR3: TGTGCCAGCAGCTCCGGGGGACGACTCAGCACAGATACGCAGTATTTT. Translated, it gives CASSSGGRLSTDTQYF.

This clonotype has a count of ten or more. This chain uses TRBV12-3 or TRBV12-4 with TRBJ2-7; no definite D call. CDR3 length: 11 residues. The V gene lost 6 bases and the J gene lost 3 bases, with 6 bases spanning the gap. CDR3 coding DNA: TGTGCCAGCAGCTACCTCTACGAGCAGTACTTC. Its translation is CASSYLYEQYF.

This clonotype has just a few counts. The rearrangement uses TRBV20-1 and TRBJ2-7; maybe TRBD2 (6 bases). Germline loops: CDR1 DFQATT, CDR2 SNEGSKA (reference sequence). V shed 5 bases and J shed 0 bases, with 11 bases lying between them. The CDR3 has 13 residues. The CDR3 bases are TGCAGTGCTTGGGGCGGGACCTCCTACGAGCAGTACTTC. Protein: CSAWGGTSYEQYF.

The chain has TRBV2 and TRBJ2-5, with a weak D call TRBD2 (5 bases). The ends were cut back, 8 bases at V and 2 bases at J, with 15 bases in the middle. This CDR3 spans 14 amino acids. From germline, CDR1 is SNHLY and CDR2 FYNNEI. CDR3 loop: CASGVAGPQETQYF. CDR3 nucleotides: TGTGCCAGCGGAGTGGCGGGTCCGCAAGAGACCCAGTACTTC. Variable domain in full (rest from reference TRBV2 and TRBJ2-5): EPEVTQTPSHQVTQMGQEVILRCVPISNHLYFYWYRQILGQKVEFLVSFYNNEISEKSEIFDDQFSVERPDGSNFTLKIRSTKLEDSAMYFCASGVAGPQETQYFGPGTRLLVL.

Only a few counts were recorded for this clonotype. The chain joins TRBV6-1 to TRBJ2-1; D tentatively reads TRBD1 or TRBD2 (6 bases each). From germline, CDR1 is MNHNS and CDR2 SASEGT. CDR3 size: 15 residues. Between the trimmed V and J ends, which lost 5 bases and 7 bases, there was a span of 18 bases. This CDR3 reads CASSQGTPHSNEQFF. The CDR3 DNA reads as TGTGCCAGCAGTCAGGGGACTCCTCATTCGAATGAGCAGTTCTTC.

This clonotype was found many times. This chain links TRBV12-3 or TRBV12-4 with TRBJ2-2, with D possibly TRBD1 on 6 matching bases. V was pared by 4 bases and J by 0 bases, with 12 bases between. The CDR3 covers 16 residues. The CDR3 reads CASSSYRDANTGELFF. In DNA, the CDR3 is TGTGCCAGCAGTTCATACAGGGACGCGAACACCGGGGAGCTGTTTTTT.

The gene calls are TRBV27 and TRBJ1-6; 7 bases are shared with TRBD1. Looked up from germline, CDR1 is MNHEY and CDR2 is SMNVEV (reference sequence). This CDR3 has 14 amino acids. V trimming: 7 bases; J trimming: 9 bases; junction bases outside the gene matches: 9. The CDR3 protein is CASTPPAGGSPLHF. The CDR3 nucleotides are TGTGCCAGCACCCCCCCAGCAGGGGGTTCACCCCTCCACTTT.

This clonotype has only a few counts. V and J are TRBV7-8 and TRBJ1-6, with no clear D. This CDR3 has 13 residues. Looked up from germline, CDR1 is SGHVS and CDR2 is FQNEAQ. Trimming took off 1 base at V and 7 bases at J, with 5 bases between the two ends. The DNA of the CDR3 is TGTGCCAGCAGCTTAGATGGGAATTCACCCCTCCACTTT. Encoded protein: CASSLDGNSPLHF.

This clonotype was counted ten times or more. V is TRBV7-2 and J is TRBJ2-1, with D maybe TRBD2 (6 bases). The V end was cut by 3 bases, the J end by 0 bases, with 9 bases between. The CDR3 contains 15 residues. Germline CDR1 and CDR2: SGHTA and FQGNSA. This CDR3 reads CASSLLANSYNEQFF. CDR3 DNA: TGTGCCAGCAGCTTGCTAGCGAACTCCTACAATGAGCAGTTCTTC.

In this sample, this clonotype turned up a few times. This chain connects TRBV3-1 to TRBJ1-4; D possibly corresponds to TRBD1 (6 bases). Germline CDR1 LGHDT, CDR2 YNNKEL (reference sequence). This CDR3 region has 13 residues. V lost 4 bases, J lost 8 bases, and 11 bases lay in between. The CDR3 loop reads CASSPRGREKLFF. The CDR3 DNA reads TGTGCCAGCAGCCCCCGGGGGCGAGAAAAACTGTTTTTT.

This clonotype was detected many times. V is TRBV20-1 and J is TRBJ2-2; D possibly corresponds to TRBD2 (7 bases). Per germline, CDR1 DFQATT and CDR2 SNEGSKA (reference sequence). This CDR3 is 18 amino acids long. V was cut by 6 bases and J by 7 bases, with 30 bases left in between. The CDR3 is CSARGGTDLFSNDGELFF. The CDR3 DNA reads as TGCAGTGCAAGGGGGGGGACGGACCTTTTTTCGAACGACGGGGAGCTGTTTTTT.

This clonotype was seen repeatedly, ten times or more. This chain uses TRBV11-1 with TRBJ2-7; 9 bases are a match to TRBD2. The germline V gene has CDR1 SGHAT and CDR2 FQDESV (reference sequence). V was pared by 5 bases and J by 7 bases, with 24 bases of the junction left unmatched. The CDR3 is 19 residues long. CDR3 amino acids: CASSPPYSGGDFRGGEQYF. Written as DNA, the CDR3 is TGTGCCAGCAGCCCCCCGTATAGCGGGGGAGACTTCCGAGGGGGAGAGCAGTACTTC. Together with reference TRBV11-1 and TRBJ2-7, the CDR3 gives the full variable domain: EAEVAQSPRYKITEKSQAVAFWCDPISGHATLYWYRQILGQGPELLVQFQDESVVDDSQLPKDRFSAERLKGVDSTLKIQPAELGDSAMYLCASSPPYSGGDFRGGEQYFGPGTRLTVT.